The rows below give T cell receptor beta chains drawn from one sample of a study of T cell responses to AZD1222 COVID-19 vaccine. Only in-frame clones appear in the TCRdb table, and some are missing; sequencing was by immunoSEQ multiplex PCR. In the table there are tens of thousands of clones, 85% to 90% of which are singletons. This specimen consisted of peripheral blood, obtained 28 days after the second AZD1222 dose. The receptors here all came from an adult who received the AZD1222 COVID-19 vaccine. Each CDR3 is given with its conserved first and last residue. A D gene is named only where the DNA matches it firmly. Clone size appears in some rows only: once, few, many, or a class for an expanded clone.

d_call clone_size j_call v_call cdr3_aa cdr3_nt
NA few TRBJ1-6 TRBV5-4 CASRSRGGSYNSPLHF TGTGCCAGCAGATCCAGGGGTGGTTCCTATAATTCACCCCTCCACTTT
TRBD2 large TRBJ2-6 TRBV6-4 CASSERLASGANVLTF TGTGCCAGCAGTGAACGACTAGCCTCTGGGGCCAACGTCCTGACTTTC
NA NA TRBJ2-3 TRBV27 CASSDFGVRTDTQYF TGTGCCAGCAGTGATTTTGGGGTCCGGACAGATACGCAGTATTTT
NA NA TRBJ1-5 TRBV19 CASSPSPTAGRRNQPQHF TGTGCCAGTAGTCCGTCCCCAACCGCGGGACGGCGGAATCAGCCCCAGCATTTT
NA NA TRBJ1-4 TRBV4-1 CASSLGLTTNEKLFF TGCGCCAGCAGCTTGGGCCTGACAACTAATGAAAAACTGTTTTTT
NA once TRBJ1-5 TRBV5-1 CASSRDSNQPQHF TGCGCCAGCAGCCGGGACAGCAATCAGCCCCAGCATTTT
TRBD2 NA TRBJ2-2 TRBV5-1 CASSSPGLAGGTGELFF TGCGCCAGCAGCTCGCCTGGACTAGCGGGGGGAACCGGGGAGCTGTTTTTT
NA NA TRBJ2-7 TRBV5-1 CASSVSPSYEQYF TGCGCCAGCAGCGTATCCCCTTCCTACGAGCAGTACTTC
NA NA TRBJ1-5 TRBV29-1 CSVETGGGQPQHF TGCAGCGTTGAAACGGGGGGCGGTCAGCCCCAGCATTTT
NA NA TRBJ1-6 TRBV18 CASSPGGASYNSPLHF TGTGCCAGCTCACCAGGCGGAGCCTCCTATAATTCACCCCTCCACTTT
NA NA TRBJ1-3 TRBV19 CASSPRQSGNTIYF TGTGCCAGTAGTCCCCGGCAGTCCGGAAACACCATATATTTT
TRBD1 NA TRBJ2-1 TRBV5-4 CASSLSGQSYNEQFF TGTGCCAGCAGCCTCTCGGGACAGAGTTACAATGAGCAGTTCTTC
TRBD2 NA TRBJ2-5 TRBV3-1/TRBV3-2 CASSPPGLAGGLRETQYF TGTGCCAGCAGTCCTCCAGGACTAGCGGGGGGGCTCAGGGAGACCCAGTACTTC
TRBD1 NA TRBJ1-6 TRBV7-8 CASSAETGVNNSPLHF TGTGCCAGCAGCGCCGAGACAGGGGTGAATAATTCACCCCTCCACTTT
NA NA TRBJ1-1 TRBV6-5 CASRRNREVHTEAFF TGTGCCAGCAGACGTAACAGGGAAGTGCACACTGAAGCTTTCTTT
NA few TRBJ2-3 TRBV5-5 CASSSGYQGLGDTQYF TGTGCCAGCAGCTCGGGGTATCAGGGTTTAGGCGATACGCAGTATTTT
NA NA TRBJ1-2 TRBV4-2 CASSQAGNRVDGYTF TGTGCCAGCAGCCAAGCAGGGAACAGGGTGGACGGCTACACCTTC
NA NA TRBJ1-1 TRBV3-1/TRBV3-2 CASSQAGGDNGEAFF TGTGCCAGCAGCCAAGCTGGGGGGGATAACGGAGAAGCTTTCTTT
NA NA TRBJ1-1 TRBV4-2 CASSQENLAGANTEAFF TGTGCCAGCAGCCAAGAAAATCTCGCAGGGGCGAACACTGAAGCTTTCTTT
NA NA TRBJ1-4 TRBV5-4 CASSLLEGEKLFF TGTGCCAGCAGCTTGTTAGAAGGAGAAAAACTGTTTTTT
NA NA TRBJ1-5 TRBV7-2 CASSRGQGQPQHF TGTGCCAGCAGCCGGGGACAAGGCCAGCCCCAGCATTTT
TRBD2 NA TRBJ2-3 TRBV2 CASSPPGLAGPRTDTQYF TGTGCCAGCAGCCCCCCGGGACTAGCGGGGCCACGCACAGATACGCAGTATTTT
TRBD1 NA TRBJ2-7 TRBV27 CASSRFGQGVGEQYF TGTGCCAGCAGTAGGTTCGGACAGGGGGTCGGCGAGCAGTACTTC
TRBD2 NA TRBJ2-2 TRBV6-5 CASSLGLAGSGELFF TGTGCCAGCAGCTTGGGACTAGCGGGGTCCGGGGAGCTGTTTTTT
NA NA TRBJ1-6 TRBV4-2 CASSQDENNNSPLHF TGTGCCAGCAGCCAAGATGAAAATAATAATTCACCCCTCCACTTT
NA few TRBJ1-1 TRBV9 CASSGGRRGQEAFF TGTGCCAGCAGCGGCGGACGGAGGGGACAAGAAGCTTTCTTT
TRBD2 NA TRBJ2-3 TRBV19 CASSIAGGTDTQYF TGTGCCAGTAGTATAGCGGGGGGTACAGATACGCAGTATTTT
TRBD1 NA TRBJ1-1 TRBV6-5 CASKAQGGAVTEAFF TGTGCCAGCAAGGCCCAGGGGGGAGCGGTTACTGAAGCTTTCTTT
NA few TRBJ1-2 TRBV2 CASRKEAGFYGYTF TGTGCCAGCAGGAAGGAGGCGGGGTTCTATGGCTACACCTTC
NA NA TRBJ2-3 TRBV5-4 CASSHAQGSTQYF TGTGCCAGCAGCCACGCGCAGGGGAGTACGCAGTATTTT
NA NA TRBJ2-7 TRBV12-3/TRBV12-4 CASREGGTYEQYF TGTGCCAGCAGGGAAGGAGGAACCTACGAGCAGTACTTC
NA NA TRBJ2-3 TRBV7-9 CASSKDIPSTDTQYF TGTGCCAGCAGCAAGGACATTCCAAGCACAGATACGCAGTATTTT
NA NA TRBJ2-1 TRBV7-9 CASSPGDTRKNEQFF TGTGCCAGCAGTCCAGGGGACACGAGAAAAAATGAGCAGTTCTTC
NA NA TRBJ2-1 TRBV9 CASSVGQVAYNEQFF TGTGCCAGCAGCGTAGGGCAGGTGGCCTACAATGAGCAGTTCTTC
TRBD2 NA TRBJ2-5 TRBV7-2 CASSLNSGGGETQYF TGTGCCAGCAGCTTAAATAGCGGGGGCGGGGAGACCCAGTACTTC
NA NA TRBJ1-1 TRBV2 CASRGRGGWDTEAFF TGTGCCAGCAGGGGCAGGGGCGGATGGGACACTGAAGCTTTCTTT
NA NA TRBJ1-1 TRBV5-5 CASSLWGRYTEAFF TGTGCCAGCAGCTTGTGGGGGAGGTACACTGAAGCTTTCTTT
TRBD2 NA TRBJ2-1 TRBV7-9 CASSLGQRGYNEQFF TGTGCCAGCAGCTTGGGCCAGCGGGGCTACAATGAGCAGTTCTTC
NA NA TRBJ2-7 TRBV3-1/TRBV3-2 CASSQTVGSYEQYF TGTGCCAGCAGCCAAACGGTAGGGTCCTACGAGCAGTACTTC
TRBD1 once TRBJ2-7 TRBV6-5 CASSLGQGWSYEQYF TGTGCCAGCAGCTTGGGACAGGGGTGGTCCTACGAGCAGTACTTC
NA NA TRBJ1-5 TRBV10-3 CAISEGDFQPQHF TGTGCCATCAGTGAGGGCGATTTCCAGCCCCAGCATTTT
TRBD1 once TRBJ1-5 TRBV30 CAWRIGTGGSPQHF TGTGCCTGGAGGATTGGGACAGGGGGATCGCCCCAGCATTTT
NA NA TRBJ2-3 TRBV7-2 CASSLLRGLPTDTQYF TGTGCCAGCAGCTTACTGCGGGGCCTCCCCACAGATACGCAGTATTTT
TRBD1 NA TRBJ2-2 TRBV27 CASSLSDRGGATGELFF TGTGCCAGCAGTTTATCGGACAGGGGAGGCGCCACCGGGGAGCTGTTTTTT